Listed below are T cell receptor beta chains from one sample, sequenced in a study of blood T cell repertoires in COVID-19. Sequencing was performed with immunoSEQ multiplex PCR; in TCRdb, only in-frame clones are kept and a portion is missing. The repertoire holds tens of thousands of clones, about 86% seen once, with 28% in the top ten. The specimen sequenced was peripheral blood. These TCRs come from a man between 65 and 85 years old with acute or convalescent COVID-19. CDR3s include the opening cysteine and the closing phenylalanine or tryptophan. A D gene is named only where the DNA matches it firmly. Not all rows give a size; the values are once, few, many and, for expanded clones, a class.

-,TRBV11-3,TRBJ2-7,-,CASSPTRGGQPRDYEQYF,TGTGCCAGCAGCCCAACCCGGGGGGGACAGCCACGGGACTACGAGCAGTACTTC
-,TRBV9,TRBJ2-2,TRBD2,CASSVVTGGSTGELFF,TGTGCCAGCAGCGTAGTAACGGGGGGGTCCACCGGGGAGCTGTTTTTT
few,TRBV30,TRBJ2-7,-,CAFAAGYYEQYF,TGTGCCTTCGCCGCCGGGTACTACGAGCAGTACTTC
-,TRBV7-6,TRBJ2-5,TRBD1,CASSQPNRGGETQYF,TGTGCCAGCAGCCAGCCCAACAGGGGCGGAGAGACCCAGTACTTC
-,TRBV10-3,TRBJ2-5,-,CAISESGDKETQYF,TGTGCCATCAGTGAGTCGGGGGACAAAGAGACCCAGTACTTC
-,TRBV5-6,TRBJ2-1,TRBD2,CASSLEGLASYNEQFF,TGTGCCAGCAGCTTGGAGGGACTAGCCTCCTACAATGAGCAGTTCTTC
-,TRBV4-1,TRBJ2-3,TRBD2,CASSLTSGRTDTQYF,TGCGCCAGCAGCCTCACTAGCGGGAGAACAGATACGCAGTATTTT
-,TRBV5-1,TRBJ2-7,-,CASSVGQIEQYF,TGCGCCAGCAGCGTCGGACAGATCGAGCAGTACTTC
-,TRBV2,TRBJ1-3,-,CASSRGAGNTIYF,TGTGCCAGCAGTCGGGGGGCAGGAAACACCATATATTTT
-,TRBV3-1/TRBV3-2,TRBJ2-1,TRBD2,CASSPLAGGYYNEQFF,TGTGCCAGCAGCCCCCTAGCGGGAGGGTACTACAATGAGCAGTTCTTC
-,TRBV11-2,TRBJ1-4,TRBD1,CASTPTGTGYTNEKLFF,TGTGCCAGCACCCCTACCGGGACAGGGTACACTAATGAAAAACTGTTTTTT
many,TRBV7-2,TRBJ2-1,-,CASSPTAGMNEQFF,TGTGCCAGCAGCCCTACGGCGGGTATGAATGAGCAGTTCTTC
-,TRBV5-1,TRBJ2-3,-,CASSLGRRDADTQYF,TGCGCCAGCAGCTTGGGACGGAGGGATGCAGATACGCAGTATTTT
-,TRBV7-3,TRBJ2-3,-,CASSTSGIGDTQYF,TGTGCCAGCAGCACAAGCGGTATCGGAGATACGCAGTATTTT
-,TRBV5-5,TRBJ1-2,TRBD1,CASSPGQGDGYTF,TGTGCCAGCAGCCCGGGACAGGGCGATGGCTACACCTTC
large,TRBV13,TRBJ1-6,-,CASSLAGINSPLHF,TGTGCCAGCAGCTTAGCGGGGATTAATTCACCCCTCCACTTT